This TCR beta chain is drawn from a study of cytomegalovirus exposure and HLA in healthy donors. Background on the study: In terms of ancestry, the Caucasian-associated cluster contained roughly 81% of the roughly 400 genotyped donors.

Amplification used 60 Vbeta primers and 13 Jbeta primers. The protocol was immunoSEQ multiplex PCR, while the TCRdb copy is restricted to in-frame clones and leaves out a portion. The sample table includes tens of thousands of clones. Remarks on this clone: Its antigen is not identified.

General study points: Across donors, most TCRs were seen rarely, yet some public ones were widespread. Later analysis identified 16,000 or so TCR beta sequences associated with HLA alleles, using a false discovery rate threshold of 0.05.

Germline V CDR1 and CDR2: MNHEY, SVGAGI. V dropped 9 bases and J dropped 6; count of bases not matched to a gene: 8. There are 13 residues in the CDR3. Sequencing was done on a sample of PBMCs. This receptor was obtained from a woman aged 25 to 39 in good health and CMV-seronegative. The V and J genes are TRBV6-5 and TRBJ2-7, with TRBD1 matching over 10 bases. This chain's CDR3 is CASRQGANSEQYF. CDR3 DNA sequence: TGTGCCAGTCGACAGGGGGCGAACAGCGAGCAGTACTTC.